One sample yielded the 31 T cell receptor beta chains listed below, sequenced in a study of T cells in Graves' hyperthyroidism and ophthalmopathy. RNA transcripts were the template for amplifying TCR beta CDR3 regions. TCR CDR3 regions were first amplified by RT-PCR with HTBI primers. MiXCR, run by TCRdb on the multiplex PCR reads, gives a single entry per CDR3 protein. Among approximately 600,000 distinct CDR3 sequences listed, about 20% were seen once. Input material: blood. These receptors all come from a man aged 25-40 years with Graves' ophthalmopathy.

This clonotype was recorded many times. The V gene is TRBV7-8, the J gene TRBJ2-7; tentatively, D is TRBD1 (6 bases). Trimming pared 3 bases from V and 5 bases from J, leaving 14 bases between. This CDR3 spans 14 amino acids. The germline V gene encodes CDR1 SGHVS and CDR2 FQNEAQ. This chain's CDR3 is CASSLNRVFNEQYF. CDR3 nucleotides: TGTGCCAGCAGCTTGAACAGGGTGTTCAACGAGCAGTACTTC.

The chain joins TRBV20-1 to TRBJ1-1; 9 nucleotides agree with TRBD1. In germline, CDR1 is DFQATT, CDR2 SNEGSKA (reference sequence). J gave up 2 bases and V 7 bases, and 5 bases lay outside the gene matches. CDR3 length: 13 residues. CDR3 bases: TGCAGTGAACAGGGGGCTGTTAACACTGAAGCTTTCTTT. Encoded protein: CSEQGAVNTEAFF.

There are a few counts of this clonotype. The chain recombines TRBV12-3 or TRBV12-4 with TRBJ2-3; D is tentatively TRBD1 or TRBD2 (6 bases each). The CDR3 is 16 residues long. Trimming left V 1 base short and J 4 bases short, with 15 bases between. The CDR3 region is CASSLGGGRGADTQYF. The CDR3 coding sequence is TGTGCCAGCAGTTTAGGAGGGGGGCGCGGCGCAGATACGCAGTATTTT.

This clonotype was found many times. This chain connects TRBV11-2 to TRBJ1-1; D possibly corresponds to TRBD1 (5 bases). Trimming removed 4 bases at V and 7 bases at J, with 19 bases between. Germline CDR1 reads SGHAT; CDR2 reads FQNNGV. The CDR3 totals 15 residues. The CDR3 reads CASSSPPEGQHEAFF. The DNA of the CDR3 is TGTGCCAGCAGCTCGCCCCCCGAGGGGCAACATGAAGCTTTCTTT.

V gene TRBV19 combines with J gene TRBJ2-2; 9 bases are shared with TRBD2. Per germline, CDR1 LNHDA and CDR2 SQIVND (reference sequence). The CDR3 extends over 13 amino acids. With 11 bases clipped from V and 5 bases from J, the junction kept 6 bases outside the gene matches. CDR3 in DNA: TGTGCCGGATTAGCGGGAGAAACCGGGGAGCTGTTTTTT. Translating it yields CAGLAGETGELFF.

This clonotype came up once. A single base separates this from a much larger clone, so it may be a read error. The CDR3 region has the DNA TGTGCCTGGAGTCATGCAACAGGGAGTTCAACTGGAGCTTTCTTT. Encoded protein: CAWSHATGSSTGAFF. The rearrangement joins TRBV30 to TRBJ1-1, with a weak D call TRBD1 (6 bases). Per the germline V gene, CDR1 is GTSNPN and CDR2 is SVGIG (reference sequence). The CDR3 consists of 15 residues. The whole variable domain, filled in from reference TRBV30 and TRBJ1-1, reads SQTIHQWPATLVQPVGSPLSLECTVEGTSNPNLYWYRQAAGRGLQLLFYSVGIGQISSEVPQNLSASRPQDRQFILSSKKLLLSDSGFYLCAWSHATGSSTGAFFGQGTRLTVV.

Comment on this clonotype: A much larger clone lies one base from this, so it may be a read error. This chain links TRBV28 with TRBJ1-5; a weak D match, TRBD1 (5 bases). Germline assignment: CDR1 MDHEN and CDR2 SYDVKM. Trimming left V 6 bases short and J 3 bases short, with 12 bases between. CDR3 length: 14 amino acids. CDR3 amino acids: CASRGGGDNQPQHF. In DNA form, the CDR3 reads TGTGCCAGCAGGGGGGGGGGGGACAATCAGCCCCAGCATTTT.

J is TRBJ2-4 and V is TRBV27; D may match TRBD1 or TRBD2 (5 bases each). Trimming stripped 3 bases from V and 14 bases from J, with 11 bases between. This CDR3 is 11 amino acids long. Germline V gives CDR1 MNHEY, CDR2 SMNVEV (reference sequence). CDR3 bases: TGTGCCAGCAGTTTTGGGGGTTCAGAGTACTTC. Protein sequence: CASSFGGSEYF.

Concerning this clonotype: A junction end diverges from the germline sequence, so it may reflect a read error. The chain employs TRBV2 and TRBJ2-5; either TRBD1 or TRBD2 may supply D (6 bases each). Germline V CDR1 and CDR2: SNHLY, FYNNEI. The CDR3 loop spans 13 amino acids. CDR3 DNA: TGTGCCAGCATCGGAGGGGGGCAAGAGGCCCAGTACTTC. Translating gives CASIGGGQEAQYF.

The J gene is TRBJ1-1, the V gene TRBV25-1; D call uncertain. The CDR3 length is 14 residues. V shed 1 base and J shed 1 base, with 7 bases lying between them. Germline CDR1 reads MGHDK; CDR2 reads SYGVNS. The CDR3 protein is CASSESFRNTEAFF. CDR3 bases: TGTGCCAGCAGTGAATCCTTCAGGAACACTGAAGCTTTCTTT.

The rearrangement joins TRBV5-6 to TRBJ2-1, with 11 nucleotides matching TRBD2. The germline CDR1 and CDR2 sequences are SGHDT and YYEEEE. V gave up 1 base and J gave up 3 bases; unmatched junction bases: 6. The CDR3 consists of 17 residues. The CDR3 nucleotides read TGTGCCAGCAGCTTGACTAGCGGGAGTCTCTACTACAATGAGCAGTTCTTC. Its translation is CASSLTSGSLYYNEQFF.

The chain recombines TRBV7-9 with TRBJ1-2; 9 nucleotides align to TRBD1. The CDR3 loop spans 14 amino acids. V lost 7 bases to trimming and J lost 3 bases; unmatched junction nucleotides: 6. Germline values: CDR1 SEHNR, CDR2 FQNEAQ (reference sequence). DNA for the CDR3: TGTGCCAGCATGGGACAGGGTTCTTACTATGGCTACACCTTC. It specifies CASMGQGSYYGYTF.

The CDR3 reads CSAQTAGKSYEQYF. The CDR3 region has the DNA TGCAGTGCGCAGACCGCGGGAAAGTCCTACGAGCAGTACTTC. The V gene is TRBV20-1, the J gene TRBJ2-7; the D gene is possibly TRBD2 (6 bases). The CDR3 is made up of 14 amino acids. Trimming shortened V by 6 bases and J by 1 base, and 16 bases separated the two germline ends. CDR1 and CDR2 (germline): DFQATT, SNEGSKA (reference sequence).

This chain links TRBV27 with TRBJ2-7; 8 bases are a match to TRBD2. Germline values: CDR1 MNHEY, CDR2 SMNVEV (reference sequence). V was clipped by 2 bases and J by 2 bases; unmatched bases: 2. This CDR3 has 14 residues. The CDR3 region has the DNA TGTGCCAGCAGTTTAATGGGACTAGCCTACGAGCAGTACTTC. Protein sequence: CASSLMGLAYEQYF.

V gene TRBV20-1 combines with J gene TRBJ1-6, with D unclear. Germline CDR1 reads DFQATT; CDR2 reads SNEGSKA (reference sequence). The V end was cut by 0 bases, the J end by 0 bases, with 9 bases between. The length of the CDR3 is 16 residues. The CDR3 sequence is CSAREEASSYNSPLHF. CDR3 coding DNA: TGCAGTGCTAGAGAGGAGGCGAGCTCCTATAATTCACCCCTCCACTTT.

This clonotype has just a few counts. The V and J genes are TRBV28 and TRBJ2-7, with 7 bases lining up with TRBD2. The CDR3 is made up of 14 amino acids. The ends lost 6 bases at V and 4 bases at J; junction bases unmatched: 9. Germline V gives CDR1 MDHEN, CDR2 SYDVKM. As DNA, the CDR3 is TGTGCCAGCAGCCCCCCTAGCGGAAAGTACGAGCAGTACTTC. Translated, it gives CASSPPSGKYEQYF.

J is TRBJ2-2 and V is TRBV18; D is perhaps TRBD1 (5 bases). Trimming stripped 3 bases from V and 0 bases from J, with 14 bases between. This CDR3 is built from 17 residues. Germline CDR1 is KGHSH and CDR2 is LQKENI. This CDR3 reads CASSPVGQFANTGELFF. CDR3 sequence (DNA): TGTGCCAGCTCACCGGTTGGACAATTTGCGAACACCGGGGAGCTGTTTTTT.

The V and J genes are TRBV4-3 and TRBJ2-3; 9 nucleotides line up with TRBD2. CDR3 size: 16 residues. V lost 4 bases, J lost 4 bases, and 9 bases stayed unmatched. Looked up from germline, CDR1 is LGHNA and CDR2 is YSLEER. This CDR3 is CASSRSGTSQADTQYF. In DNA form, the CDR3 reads TGCGCCAGCAGCCGATCCGGGACTAGCCAGGCAGATACGCAGTATTTT.

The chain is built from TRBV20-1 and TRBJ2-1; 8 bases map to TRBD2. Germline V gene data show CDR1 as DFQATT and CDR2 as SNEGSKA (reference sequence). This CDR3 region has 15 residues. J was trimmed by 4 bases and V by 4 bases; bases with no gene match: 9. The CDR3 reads CSAIREGGFYNEQFF. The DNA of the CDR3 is TGCAGTGCTATACGGGAGGGGGGGTTTTACAATGAGCAGTTCTTC.

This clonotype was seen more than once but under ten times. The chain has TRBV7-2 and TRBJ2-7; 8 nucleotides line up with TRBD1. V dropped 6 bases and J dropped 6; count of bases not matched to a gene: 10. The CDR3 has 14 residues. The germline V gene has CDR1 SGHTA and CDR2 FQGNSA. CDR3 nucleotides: TGTGCCAGCAGGGACAGGGTATCTCCGGGCGAGCAGTACTTC. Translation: CASRDRVSPGEQYF.

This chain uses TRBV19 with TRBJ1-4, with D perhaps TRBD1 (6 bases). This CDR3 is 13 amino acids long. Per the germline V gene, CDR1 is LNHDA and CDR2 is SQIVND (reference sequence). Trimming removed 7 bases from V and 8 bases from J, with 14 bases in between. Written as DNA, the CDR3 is TGTGCCAGTAAACCTTGGACAGACGAAAAACTGTTTTTT. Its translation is CASKPWTDEKLFF.

CDR3 sequence reads: CASSSRDRGEKLFF. Here the CDR3 DNA reads TGTGCCAGCAGCTCGAGGGACAGGGGGGAAAAACTGTTTTTT. J is TRBJ1-4 and V is TRBV2; TRBD1 aligns across 11 bases. Germline lookup yields CDR1 SNHLY and CDR2 FYNNEI. V was pared by 6 bases and J by 8 bases, with 5 bases of the junction left unmatched. The CDR3 sequence is 14 residues long. Drawing the rest from reference TRBV2 and TRBJ1-4, the complete variable domain is EPEVTQTPSHQVTQMGQEVILRCVPISNHLYFYWYRQILGQKVEFLVSFYNNEISEKSEIFDDQFSVERPDGSNFTLKIRSTKLEDSAMYFCASSSRDRGEKLFFGSGTQLSVL.

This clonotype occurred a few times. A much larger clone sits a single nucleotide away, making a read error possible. Written as DNA, the CDR3 is TGCAGTGCTGACCCCACAACAGGTGTTCGGGAGCAGTCCTTC. The encoded protein is CSADPTTGVREQSF. This chain connects TRBV20-1 to TRBJ2-1; TRBD2 might be the D (6 bases). Per germline, CDR1 DFQATT and CDR2 SNEGSKA (reference sequence). This CDR3 is built from 14 residues.

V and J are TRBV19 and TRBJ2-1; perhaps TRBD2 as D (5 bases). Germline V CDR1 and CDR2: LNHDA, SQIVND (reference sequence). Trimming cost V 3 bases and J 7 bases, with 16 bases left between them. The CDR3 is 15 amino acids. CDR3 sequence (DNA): TGTGCCAGTAGTATTGGACTCCGGACGTCTAATGAGCAGTTCTTC. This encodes CASSIGLRTSNEQFF.

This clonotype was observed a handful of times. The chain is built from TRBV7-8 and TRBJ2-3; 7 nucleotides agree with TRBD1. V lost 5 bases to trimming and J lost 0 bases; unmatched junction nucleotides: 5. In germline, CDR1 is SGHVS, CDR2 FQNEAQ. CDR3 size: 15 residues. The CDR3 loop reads CASSPRDSSTDTQYF. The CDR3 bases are TGTGCCAGCAGCCCCAGGGACAGCAGCACAGATACGCAGTATTTT.

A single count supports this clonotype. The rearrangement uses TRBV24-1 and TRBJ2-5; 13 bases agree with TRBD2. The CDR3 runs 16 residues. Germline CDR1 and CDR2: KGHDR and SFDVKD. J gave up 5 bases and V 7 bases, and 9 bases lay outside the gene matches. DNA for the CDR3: TGTGCCACCAGCTTCCCGGGACTAGCGGGAATGGAGACCCAGTACTTC. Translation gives CATSFPGLAGMETQYF.

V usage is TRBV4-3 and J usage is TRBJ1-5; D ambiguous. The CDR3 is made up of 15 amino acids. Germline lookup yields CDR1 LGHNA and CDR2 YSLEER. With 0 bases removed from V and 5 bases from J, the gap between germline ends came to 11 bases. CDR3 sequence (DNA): TGCGCCAGCAGCCAAGATTCGAGTTCGGATCAGCCCCAGCATTTT. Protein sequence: CASSQDSSSDQPQHF.

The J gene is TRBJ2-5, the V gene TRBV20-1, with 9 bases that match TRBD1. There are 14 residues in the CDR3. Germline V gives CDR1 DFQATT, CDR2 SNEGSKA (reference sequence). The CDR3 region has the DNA TGCAGGCCCCAGGCCCGGACAGGGGAGGAGACCCAGTACTTC. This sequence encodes CRPQARTGEETQYF.

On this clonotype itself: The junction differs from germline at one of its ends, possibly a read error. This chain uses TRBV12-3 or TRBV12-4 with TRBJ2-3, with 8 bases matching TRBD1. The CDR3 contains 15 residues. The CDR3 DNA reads TGTGCCAGCAGTTTAGGACAGGGGAGCACAGATACGCAGAATTTT. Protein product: CASSLGQGSTDTQNF.

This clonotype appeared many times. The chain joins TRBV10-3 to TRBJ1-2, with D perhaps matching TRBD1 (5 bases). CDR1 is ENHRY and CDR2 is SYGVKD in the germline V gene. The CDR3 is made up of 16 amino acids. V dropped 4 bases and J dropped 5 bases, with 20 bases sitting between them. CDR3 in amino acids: CAISASGTGGGYGYTF. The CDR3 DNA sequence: TGTGCCATCAGTGCGTCAGGGACGGGCGGTGGTTATGGCTACACCTTC.

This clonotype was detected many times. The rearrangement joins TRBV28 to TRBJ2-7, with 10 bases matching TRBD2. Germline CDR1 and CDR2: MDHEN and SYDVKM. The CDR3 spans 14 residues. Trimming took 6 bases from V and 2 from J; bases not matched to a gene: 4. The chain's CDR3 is CASRRAGGPYEQYF. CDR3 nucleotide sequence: TGTGCCAGCAGAAGAGCGGGAGGGCCCTACGAGCAGTACTTC.